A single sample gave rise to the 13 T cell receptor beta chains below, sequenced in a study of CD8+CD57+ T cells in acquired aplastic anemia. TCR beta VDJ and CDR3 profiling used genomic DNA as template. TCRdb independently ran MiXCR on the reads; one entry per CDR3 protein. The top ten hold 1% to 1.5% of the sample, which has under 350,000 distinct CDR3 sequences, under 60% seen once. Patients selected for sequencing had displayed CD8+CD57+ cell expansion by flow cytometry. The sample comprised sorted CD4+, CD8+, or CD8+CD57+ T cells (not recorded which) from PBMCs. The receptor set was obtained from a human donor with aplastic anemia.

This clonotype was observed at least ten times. The CDR3 here is CSAISASGAETQYF. CDR3 bases: TGCAGTGCTATATCGGCTAGCGGGGCGGAGACCCAGTACTTC. J is TRBJ2-5 and V is TRBV20-1; the match to TRBD2 covers 9 bases. CDR3 length equals 14 residues. The J segment lost 5 bases and the V segment lost 4 bases, leaving 8 bases of the junction unmatched. Germline V gives CDR1 DFQATT, CDR2 SNEGSKA (reference sequence).

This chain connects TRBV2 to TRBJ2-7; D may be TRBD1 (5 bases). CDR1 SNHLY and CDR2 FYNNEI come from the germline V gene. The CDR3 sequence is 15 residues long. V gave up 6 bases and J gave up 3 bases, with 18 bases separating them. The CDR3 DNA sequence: TGTGCCAGCAGCCCTGGGGCAGGCAGGCTCTACGAGCAGTACTTC. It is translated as CASSPGAGRLYEQYF.

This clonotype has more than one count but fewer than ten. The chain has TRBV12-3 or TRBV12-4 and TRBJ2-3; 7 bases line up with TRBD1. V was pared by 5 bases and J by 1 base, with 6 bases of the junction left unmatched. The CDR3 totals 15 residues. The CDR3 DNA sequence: TGTGCCAGCAGTCCGCGACAGGGAGGCACAGATACGCAGTATTTT. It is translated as CASSPRQGGTDTQYF.

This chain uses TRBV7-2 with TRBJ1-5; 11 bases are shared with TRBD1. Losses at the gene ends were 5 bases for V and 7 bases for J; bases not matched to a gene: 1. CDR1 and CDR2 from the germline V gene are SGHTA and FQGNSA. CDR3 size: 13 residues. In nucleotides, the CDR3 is TGTGCCAGCAGCAGGACAGGGGGCCAGCCCCAGCATTTT. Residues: CASSRTGGQPQHF.

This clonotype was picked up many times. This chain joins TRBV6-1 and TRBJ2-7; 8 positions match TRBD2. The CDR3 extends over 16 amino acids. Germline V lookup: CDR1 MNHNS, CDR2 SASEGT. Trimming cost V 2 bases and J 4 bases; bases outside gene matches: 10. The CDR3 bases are TGTGCCAGCAGTGAATCGGCAAGCGGGAGTCCGTACGAGCAGTACTTC. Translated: CASSESASGSPYEQYF.

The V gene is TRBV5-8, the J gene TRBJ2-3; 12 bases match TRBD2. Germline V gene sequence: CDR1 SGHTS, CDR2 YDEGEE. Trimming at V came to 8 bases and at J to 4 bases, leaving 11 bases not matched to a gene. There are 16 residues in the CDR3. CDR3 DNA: TGTGCCAGTAGCCCGACTAGCGGGGGATTAGCAGATACGCAGTATTTT. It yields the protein CASSPTSGGLADTQYF.

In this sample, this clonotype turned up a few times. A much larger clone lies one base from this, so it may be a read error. The CDR3 DNA reads TGCGCCAGCAGCTTGGGACAGGCGGGAAACACCATGTATTTT. This encodes CASSLGQAGNTMYF. This chain joins TRBV5-1 and TRBJ1-3; D is perhaps TRBD1 (6 bases). Germline CDR1 and CDR2: SGHRS and YFSETQ. The CDR3 extends over 14 amino acids.

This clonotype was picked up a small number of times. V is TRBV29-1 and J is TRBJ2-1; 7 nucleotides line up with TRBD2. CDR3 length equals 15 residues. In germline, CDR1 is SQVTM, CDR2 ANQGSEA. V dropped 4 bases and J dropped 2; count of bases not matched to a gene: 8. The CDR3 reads CSVARGRAPYNEQFF. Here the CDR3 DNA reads TGCAGCGTTGCGAGAGGGAGGGCCCCCTACAATGAGCAGTTCTTC.

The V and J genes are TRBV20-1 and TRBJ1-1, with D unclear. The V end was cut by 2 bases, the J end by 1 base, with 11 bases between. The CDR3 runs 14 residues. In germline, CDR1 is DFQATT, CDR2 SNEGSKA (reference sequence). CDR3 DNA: TGCAGTGCTAGACGGCCCGGTGGGAACACTGAAGCTTTCTTT. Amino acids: CSARRPGGNTEAFF.

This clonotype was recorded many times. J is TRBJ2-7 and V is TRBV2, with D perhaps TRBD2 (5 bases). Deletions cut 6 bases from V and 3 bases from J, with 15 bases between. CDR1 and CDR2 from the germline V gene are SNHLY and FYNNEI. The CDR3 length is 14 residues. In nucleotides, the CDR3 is TGTGCCAGCAGGAGTCCCGGGGTCGGCTACGAGCAGTACTTC. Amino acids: CASRSPGVGYEQYF.

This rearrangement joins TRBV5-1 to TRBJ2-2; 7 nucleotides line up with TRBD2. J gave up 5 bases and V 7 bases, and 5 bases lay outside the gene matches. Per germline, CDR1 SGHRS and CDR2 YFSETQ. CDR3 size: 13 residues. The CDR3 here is CASGRDATGELFF. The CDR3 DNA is TGCGCCAGCGGGAGGGACGCTACCGGGGAGCTGTTTTTT.

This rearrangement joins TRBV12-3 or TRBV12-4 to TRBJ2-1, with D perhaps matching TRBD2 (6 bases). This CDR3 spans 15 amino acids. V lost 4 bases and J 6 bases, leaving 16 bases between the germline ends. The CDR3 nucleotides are TGTGCCAGCAGTTCGGCCGAGACTAGGCCCAATGAGCAGTTCTTC. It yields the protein CASSSAETRPNEQFF.

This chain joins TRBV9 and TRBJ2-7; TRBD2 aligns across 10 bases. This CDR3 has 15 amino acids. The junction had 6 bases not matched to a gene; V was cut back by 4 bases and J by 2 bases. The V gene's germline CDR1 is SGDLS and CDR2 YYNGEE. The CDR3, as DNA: TGTGCCAGCAGCCTCGGACTAGCGGCGACCTACGAGCAGTACTTC. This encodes CASSLGLAATYEQYF. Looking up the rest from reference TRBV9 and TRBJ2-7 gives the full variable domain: DSGVTQTPKHLITATGQRVTLRCSPRSGDLSVYWYQQSLDQGLQFLIQYYNGEERAKGNILERFSAQQFPDLHSELNLSSLELGDSALYFCASSLGLAATYEQYFGPGTRLTVT.